This T cell receptor (beta chain) was identified during a study of shared clonotypes between healthy human individuals. For the study at large: Samples came from two female and a few male donors aged 18 to 49. Donors had three CD4 naive, three CD4 memory, two CD8 naive and one CD8 memory plate apiece.

Naive CD8 cells lacked CD45RO and underwent positive selection for CCR7, leaving out terminally differentiated effector memory CD45RA+ cells. The data were produced by immunoSEQ multiplex PCR, yet TCRdb's version contains in-frame clones alone and is incomplete. The sample shows about 2,100,000 clones, about 92% of them seen only once. The CDR3 has 16 amino acids. Between the trimmed V and J ends, which lost 0 bases and 6 bases, there was a span of 14 bases. Germline V lookup: CDR1 MNHEY, CDR2 SMNVEV (reference sequence). The J gene is TRBJ2-2, the V gene TRBV27, with D possibly being TRBD1 (6 bases). Material for sequencing was naive CD8+ T cells from PBMCs. The clonotype was recovered from a young man in good health. Some clones in this sample may be carry-over from other donors' samples. CDR3 protein: CASSLSRQGSAGELFF. CDR3 coding DNA: TGTGCCAGCAGTTTATCTCGGCAGGGGTCAGCCGGGGAGCTGTTTTTT.